The TCR beta chain described here comes from a study of blood T cells in healthy people across ages. Remarks on this clonotype: One end of the junction varies from germline; a read error may be responsible.

Together with a sample-barcoded 5' primer, a J-beta primer mix was included in a second PCR lasting roughly 6 to 12 cycles. One entry per CDR3 protein results from TCRdb running MiXCR on the 5' RACE reads. The data show around 1,000,000 distinct CDR3 sequences, with 25% seen just once and 0.65% to 0.95% held by the top ten. Germline CDR1 SGHRS, CDR2 YFSETQ. The CDR3 is made up of 11 amino acids. The sample also formed part of further work on T cells of mothers and their children. This second study says: Three healthy Caucasian mothers and their six children donated.

The sequenced material came from blood. The V call is TRBV5-1, the J call TRBJ2-5, with a weak D call TRBD2 (6 bases). This receptor was identified in a girl aged 2 to 10 in good health. CDR3 residues: CASSLASEGFF. The CDR3 DNA is TGCGCCAGCAGCTTGGCTAGCGAAGGGTTCTTC.